Listed here are 21 T cell receptor beta chains from one sample, sequenced in a study of sequential checkpoint blockade in melanoma. The data were produced by immunoSEQ multiplex PCR, yet TCRdb's version contains in-frame clones alone and is incomplete. The sample lists approximately 5,300 clones, approximately 32% occurring once. Described treatment: randomized to nivolumab then ipilimumab (arm A) or the reverse (arm B). Sequenced material: tumor tissue (inferred from file names), taken from a patient given nivolumab and ipilimumab in sequence. Source of these receptors: a human donor with melanoma.

The chain employs TRBV11-3 and TRBJ2-7; D is undetermined. CDR1 and CDR2 from the germline V gene are SGHNT and YENEEA. Trimming cost V 5 bases and J 2 bases, with 13 bases left between them. The CDR3 has 14 residues. For the CDR3, the DNA is TGTGCCAGCAGCCTCCGACAAGGCCCCTACGAGCAGTACTTC. This translates into CASSLRQGPYEQYF.

J is TRBJ2-2 and V is TRBV14; a possible D gene is TRBD1 (6 bases). Germline V gene sequence: CDR1 SGHDN, CDR2 FVKESK. V dropped 4 bases and J dropped 4 bases, with 16 bases sitting between them. The CDR3 consists of 16 residues. This CDR3 is CASSRQVFEGTGELFF. CDR3 in DNA: TGTGCCAGCAGCCGACAGGTCTTTGAGGGCACCGGGGAGCTGTTTTTT.

This clone was counted once. The chain has TRBV19 and TRBJ1-3, with D possibly matching TRBD1 (5 bases). Germline CDR1 reads LNHDA; CDR2 reads SQIVND (reference sequence). This CDR3 has 18 residues. V was clipped by 0 bases and J by 5 bases, with 20 bases between them. The CDR3: CASSIDRHSDIFRNTIYF. CDR3 DNA: TGTGCCAGTAGTATAGATCGCCATTCGGACATCTTCAGAAACACCATATATTTT.

By proportion, this clone is medium-sized. The rearrangement joins TRBV4-1 to TRBJ2-1; D is possibly TRBD1 (7 bases). This CDR3 contains 17 residues. CDR1 is MGHRA, CDR2 YSYEKL, per germline. Trimming removed 0 bases at V and 3 bases at J, with 15 bases between. The CDR3 sequence is CASSQEGGGEYYNEQFF. The CDR3 DNA is TGCGCCAGCAGCCAAGAAGGAGGGGGCGAATACTACAATGAGCAGTTCTTC.

The chain recombines TRBV19 with TRBJ1-5; 11 bases match TRBD1. V shed 5 bases, J shed 4 bases, and the junction held 4 bases outside the gene matches. Per the germline V gene, CDR1 is LNHDA and CDR2 is SQIVND (reference sequence). This CDR3 contains 15 residues. CDR3 bases: TGTGCCAGTAGTGTATGGGACAGGGGGAATCAGCCCCAGCATTTT. Residues: CASSVWDRGNQPQHF.

This chain links TRBV30 with TRBJ2-5, with 8 bases fitting TRBD2. The CDR3 extends over 13 amino acids. J lost 3 bases, V lost 7 bases, and 7 bases had no gene match. Germline V lookup: CDR1 GTSNPN, CDR2 SVGIG (reference sequence). CDR3 residues: CASAGTSEETQYF. In nucleotides, the CDR3 is TGTGCCTCAGCCGGGACTAGTGAAGAGACCCAGTACTTC.

This clone is labeled as medium-sized (0.01 to 0.1%). This chain connects TRBV6-8 to TRBJ2-7; unclear D gene. The CDR3 has 14 amino acids. The germline V and J ends were trimmed by 5 bases and 3 bases, with 14 bases remaining between them. Germline V gene sequence: CDR1 MNHGY, CDR2 SAAAGT. In DNA form, the CDR3 reads TGTGCCAGCAGTCCCCGGACGGACCTCTACGAGCAGTACTTC. Its translation is CASSPRTDLYEQYF.

The CDR3 region is CASSLRGQKETQYF. The CDR3 nucleotides are TGTGCCAGCAGTTTACGGGGACAGAAAGAGACCCAGTACTTC. This chain uses TRBV28 with TRBJ2-5; TRBD1 matches 7 bases. The CDR3 covers 14 residues. Germline loops: CDR1 MDHEN, CDR2 SYDVKM. Trimming took 2 bases from V and 3 from J; bases not matched to a gene: 3.

This clone was observed a handful of times. The V and J genes are TRBV9 and TRBJ2-2; TRBD2 matches at 7 bases. Looked up from germline, CDR1 is SGDLS and CDR2 is YYNGEE. The J segment lost 4 bases and the V segment lost 5 bases, leaving 5 bases of the junction unmatched. The CDR3 is 14 residues long. CDR3 DNA sequence: TGTGCCAGCAGGCGGGAGCTGGGCACCGGGGAGCTGTTTTTT. This gives the protein CASRRELGTGELFF.

The chain is built from TRBV6-8 and TRBJ2-6; unclear D gene. Looked up from germline, CDR1 is MNHGY and CDR2 is SAAAGT. The CDR3 runs 18 residues. The germline V and J ends were trimmed by 5 bases and 5 bases, with 22 bases remaining between them. CDR3 loop: CASSALRVLQSRANVLTF. CDR3 nucleotide sequence: TGTGCCAGCAGTGCTCTAAGGGTGCTACAAAGTCGGGCCAACGTCCTGACTTTC.

V usage is TRBV5-1 and J usage is TRBJ2-5; 7 positions match TRBD1. The CDR3 spans 19 residues. Germline V gene data show CDR1 as SGHRS and CDR2 as YFSETQ. The trim removed 3 bases at V and 2 bases at J, leaving 19 bases unmatched. The CDR3 DNA sequence: TGCGCCAGCAGCTCACCCACGGAAGGGGGCCACGCGAATCAAGAGACCCAGTACTTC. The encoded protein is CASSSPTEGGHANQETQYF.

Judged by abundance, this clone is medium-sized. J is TRBJ2-7 and V is TRBV6-8, with 7 bases that match TRBD2. This CDR3 spans 15 amino acids. With 6 bases clipped from V and 0 bases from J, the junction kept 8 bases outside the gene matches. CDR1 is MNHGY and CDR2 is SAAAGT in the germline V gene. The CDR3 nucleotides are TGTGCCAGCAGCCCAGCGGGACGCTCCTCCTACGAGCAGTACTTC. Translating gives CASSPAGRSSYEQYF.

This clone was observed a few times. This chain joins TRBV6-8 and TRBJ2-5; no clear D gene. The CDR3 has 13 amino acids. Germline CDR1 MNHGY, CDR2 SAAAGT. V lost 5 bases to trimming and J lost 4 bases, with 11 bases between them. The CDR3 region has the DNA TGTGCCAGCAGTAGCCGTCCAGTAGAGACCCAGTACTTC. Translated: CASSSRPVETQYF.

By share, this clone ranks as medium-sized. The rearrangement joins TRBV12-5 to TRBJ2-3, with TRBD2 matching over 12 bases. CDR3 length: 17 amino acids. Germline V gene sequence: CDR1 LGHNT, CDR2 FRNRAP. The DNA for the CDR3 is TGTGCCAGCCGACCGCTAGCGGGGGGGCCCGGCACAGATACGCAGTATTTT. The encoded protein is CASRPLAGGPGTDTQYF.

There are a few counts of this clone. CDR3 bases: TGTGCCAGCAGCCCCATATCGTACAGGACTAGGTCAGATACGCAGTATTTT. Residues: CASSPISYRTRSDTQYF. The chain uses TRBV11-3 and TRBJ2-3, with 7 nucleotides matching TRBD2. Per germline, CDR1 SGHNT and CDR2 YENEEA. Losses at the gene ends were 5 bases for V and 4 bases for J; bases not matched to a gene: 15. This CDR3 spans 17 amino acids.

This clone was found a few times. The rearrangement uses TRBV7-5 and TRBJ2-1; no DNA check was done on the table's D call, TRBD2. TRBV7-5 is given as a pseudogene. There are 17 residues in the CDR3. The CDR3 is CASSLDSGGTSYNEQFF. In DNA form, the CDR3 reads TGTGCCAGCAGCTTAGATAGCGGGGGGACCTCCTACAATGAGCAGTTCTTC.

This clone was detected only a few times. The chain carries TRBV28 and TRBJ2-1; D could derive from TRBD1 or TRBD2 (6 bases each). V shed 11 bases and J shed 4 bases, with 15 bases lying between them. The V gene's germline CDR1 is MDHEN and CDR2 SYDVKM. The CDR3 length is 13 residues. CDR3 nucleotides: TGTGCCTCAAGGGGGGCGGTGTACAATGAGCAGTTCTTC. Translated, it gives CASRGAVYNEQFF.

This chain connects TRBV19 to TRBJ2-7; 7 bases align to TRBD2. Germline values: CDR1 LNHDA, CDR2 SQIVND (reference sequence). V gave up 5 bases and J gave up 2 bases; unmatched junction bases: 9. The length of the CDR3 is 15 residues. The CDR3 DNA is TGTGCCAGTAGTGTATCTAGCGGCAAGGCCTACGAGCAGTACTTC. This sequence encodes CASSVSSGKAYEQYF. Using reference TRBV19 and TRBJ2-7 for the parts outside the CDR3, the full variable domain is DGGITQSPKYLFRKEGQNVTLSCEQNLNHDAMYWYRQDPGQGLRLIYYSQIVNDFQKGDIAEGYSVSREKKESFPLTVTSAQKNPTAFYLCASSVSSGKAYEQYFGPGTRLTVT.

This chain joins TRBV10-2 and TRBJ1-5, with D possibly being TRBD1 (6 bases). This CDR3 has 16 amino acids. V lost 2 bases, J lost 5 bases, and 16 bases lay in between. The germline V gene encodes CDR1 WSHSY and CDR2 SAAADI. CDR3 in amino acids: CASSELEWRGDQPQHF. The CDR3, as DNA: TGCGCCAGCAGTGAGCTTGAATGGAGGGGGGATCAGCCCCAGCATTTT.

The rearrangement joins TRBV10-1 to TRBJ1-2; 7 bases align to TRBD1. The V gene's germline CDR1 is WNHNN and CDR2 SYGVQD (reference sequence). This CDR3 contains 12 residues. Unmatched junction bases numbered 7, after V lost 11 bases and J lost 4 bases. CDR3 sequence (DNA): TGCGCCGAAGGGGGCCCCATCTATGGCTACACCTTC. Residues: CAEGGPIYGYTF.

A word on this clone: Mismatch with germline at one junction end may stem from a read error. This chain links TRBV18 with TRBJ2-7, with 9 positions matching TRBD1. CDR1 KGHSH and CDR2 LQKENI come from the germline V gene. The CDR3 totals 14 residues. The CDR3 DNA sequence: TGTGCCAGCTCATCACCGGGACAGGGTTACGAGCAGTACTTC. This encodes CASSSPGQGYEQYF.